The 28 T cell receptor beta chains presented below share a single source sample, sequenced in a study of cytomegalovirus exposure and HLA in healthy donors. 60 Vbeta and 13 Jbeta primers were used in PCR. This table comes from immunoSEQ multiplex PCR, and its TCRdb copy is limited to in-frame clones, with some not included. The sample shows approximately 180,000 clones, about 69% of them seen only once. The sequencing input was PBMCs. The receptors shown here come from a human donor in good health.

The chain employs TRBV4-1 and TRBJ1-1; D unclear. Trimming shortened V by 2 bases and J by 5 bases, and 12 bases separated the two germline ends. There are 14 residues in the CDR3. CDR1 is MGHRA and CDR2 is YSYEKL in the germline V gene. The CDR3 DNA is TGCGCCAGCAGCCAATATCGTCCCTTGACTGAAGCTTTCTTT. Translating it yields CASSQYRPLTEAFF.

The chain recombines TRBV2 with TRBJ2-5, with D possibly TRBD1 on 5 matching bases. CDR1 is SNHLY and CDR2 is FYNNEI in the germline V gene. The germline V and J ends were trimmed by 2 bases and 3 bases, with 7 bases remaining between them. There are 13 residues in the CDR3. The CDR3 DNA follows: TGTGCCAGCAGTGAACGCAGGGAAGAGACCCAGTACTTC. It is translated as CASSERREETQYF.

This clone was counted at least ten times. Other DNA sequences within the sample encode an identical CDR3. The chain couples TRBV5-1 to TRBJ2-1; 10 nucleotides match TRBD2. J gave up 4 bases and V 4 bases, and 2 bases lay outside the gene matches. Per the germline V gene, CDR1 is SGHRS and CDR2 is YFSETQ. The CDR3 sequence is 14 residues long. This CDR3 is CASSGAGGYNEQFF. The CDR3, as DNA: TGCGCCAGCAGCGGAGCGGGGGGGTACAATGAGCAGTTCTTC.

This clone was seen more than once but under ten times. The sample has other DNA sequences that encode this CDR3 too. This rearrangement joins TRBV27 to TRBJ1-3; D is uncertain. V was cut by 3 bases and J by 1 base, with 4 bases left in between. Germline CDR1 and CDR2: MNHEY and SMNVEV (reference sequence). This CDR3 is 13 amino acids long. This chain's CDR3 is CASSLRSGNTIYF. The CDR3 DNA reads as TGTGCCAGCAGTTTGCGATCTGGAAACACCATATATTTT.

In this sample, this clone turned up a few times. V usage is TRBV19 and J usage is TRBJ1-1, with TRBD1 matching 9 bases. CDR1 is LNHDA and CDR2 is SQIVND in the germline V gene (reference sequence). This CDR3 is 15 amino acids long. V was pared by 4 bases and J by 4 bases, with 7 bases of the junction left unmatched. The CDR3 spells CASSRGDREGTEAFF. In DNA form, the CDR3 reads TGTGCCAGTAGTAGAGGGGACAGGGAAGGCACTGAAGCTTTCTTT.

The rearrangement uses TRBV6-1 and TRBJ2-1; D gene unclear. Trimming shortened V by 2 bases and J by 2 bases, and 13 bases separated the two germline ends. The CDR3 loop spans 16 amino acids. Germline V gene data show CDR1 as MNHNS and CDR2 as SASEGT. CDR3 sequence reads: CASSEHAERTYNEQFF. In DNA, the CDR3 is TGTGCCAGCAGTGAACATGCGGAACGTACCTACAATGAGCAGTTCTTC.

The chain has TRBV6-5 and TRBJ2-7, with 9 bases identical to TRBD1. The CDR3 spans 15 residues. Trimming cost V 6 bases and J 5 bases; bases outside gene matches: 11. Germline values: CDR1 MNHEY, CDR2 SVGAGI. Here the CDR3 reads CASRPTHRGLDEQYF. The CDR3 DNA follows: TGTGCCAGCAGACCAACTCACAGGGGGCTCGACGAGCAGTACTTC.

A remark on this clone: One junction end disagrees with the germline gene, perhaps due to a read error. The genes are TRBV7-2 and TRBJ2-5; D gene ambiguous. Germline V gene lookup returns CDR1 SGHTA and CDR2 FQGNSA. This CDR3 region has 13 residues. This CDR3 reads CASSPLGQGTQYF. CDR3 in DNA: TGTGCCAGCAGCCCACTTGGGCAAGGGACCCAGTACTTC.

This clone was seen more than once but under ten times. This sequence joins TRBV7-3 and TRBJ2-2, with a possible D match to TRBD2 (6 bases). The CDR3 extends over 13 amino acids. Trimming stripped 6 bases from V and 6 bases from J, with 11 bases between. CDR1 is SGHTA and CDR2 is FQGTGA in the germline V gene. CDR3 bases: TGTGCCAGCAGTGATCAGCGGGCCGGGGAGCTGTTTTTT. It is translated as CASSDQRAGELFF.

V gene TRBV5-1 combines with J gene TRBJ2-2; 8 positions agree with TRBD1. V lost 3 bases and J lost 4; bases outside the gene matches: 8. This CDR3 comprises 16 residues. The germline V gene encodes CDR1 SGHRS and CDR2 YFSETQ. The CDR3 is CASSSETGEPTGELFF. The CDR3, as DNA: TGCGCCAGCAGCTCGGAGACAGGGGAGCCCACCGGGGAGCTGTTTTTT.

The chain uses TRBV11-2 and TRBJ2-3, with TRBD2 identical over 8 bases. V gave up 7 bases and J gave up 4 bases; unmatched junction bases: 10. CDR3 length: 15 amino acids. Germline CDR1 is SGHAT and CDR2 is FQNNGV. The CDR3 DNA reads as TGTGCCAGCACCTGGGACGGGGGGGTTTCAGATACGCAGTATTTT. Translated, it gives CASTWDGGVSDTQYF.

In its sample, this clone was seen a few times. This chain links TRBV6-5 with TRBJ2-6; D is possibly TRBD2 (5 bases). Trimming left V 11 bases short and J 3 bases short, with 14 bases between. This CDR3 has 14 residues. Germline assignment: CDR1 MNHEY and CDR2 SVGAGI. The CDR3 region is CAAGMLFGANVLTF. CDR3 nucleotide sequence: TGTGCCGCGGGCATGCTCTTTGGGGCCAACGTCCTGACTTTC.

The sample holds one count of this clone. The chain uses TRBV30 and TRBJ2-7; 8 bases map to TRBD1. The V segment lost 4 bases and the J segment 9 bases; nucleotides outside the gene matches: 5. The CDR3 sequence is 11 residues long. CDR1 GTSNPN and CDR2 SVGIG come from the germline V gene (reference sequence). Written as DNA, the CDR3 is TGTGCCTGGACCAGGGGGCAAGCGCAGTACTTC. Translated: CAWTRGQAQYF.

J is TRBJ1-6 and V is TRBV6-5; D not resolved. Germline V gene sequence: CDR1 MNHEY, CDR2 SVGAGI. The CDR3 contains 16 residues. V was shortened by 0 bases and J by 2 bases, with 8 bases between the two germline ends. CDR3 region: CASSYSRGTYNSPLHF. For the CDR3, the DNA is TGTGCCAGCAGTTACTCCCGGGGTACCTATAATTCACCCCTCCACTTT.

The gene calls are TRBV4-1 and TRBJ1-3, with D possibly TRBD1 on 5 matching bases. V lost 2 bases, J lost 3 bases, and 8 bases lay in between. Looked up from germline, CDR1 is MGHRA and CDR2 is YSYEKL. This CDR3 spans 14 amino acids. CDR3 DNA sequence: TGCGCCAGCAGCCAACCGGGGGGTGGAAACACCATATATTTT. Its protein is CASSQPGGGNTIYF.

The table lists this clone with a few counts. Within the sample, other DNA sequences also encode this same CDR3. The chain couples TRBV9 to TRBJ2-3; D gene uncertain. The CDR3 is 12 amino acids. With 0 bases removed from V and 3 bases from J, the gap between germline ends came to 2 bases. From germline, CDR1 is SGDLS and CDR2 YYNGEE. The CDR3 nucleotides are TGTGCCAGCAGCGTAGTAACAGATACGCAGTATTTT. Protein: CASSVVTDTQYF.

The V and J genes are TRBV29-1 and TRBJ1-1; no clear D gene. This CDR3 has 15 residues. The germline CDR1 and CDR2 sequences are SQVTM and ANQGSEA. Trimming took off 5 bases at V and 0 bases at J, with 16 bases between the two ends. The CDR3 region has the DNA TGCAGCGTTAGTCGGAAGGCCGGGATGAACACTGAAGCTTTCTTT. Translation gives CSVSRKAGMNTEAFF.

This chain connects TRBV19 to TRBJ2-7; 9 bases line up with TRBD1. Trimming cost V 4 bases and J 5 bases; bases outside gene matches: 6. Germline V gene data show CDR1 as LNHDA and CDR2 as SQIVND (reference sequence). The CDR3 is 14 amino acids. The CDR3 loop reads CASSTGQGVNEQYF. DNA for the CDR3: TGTGCCAGTAGTACGGGACAGGGTGTCAACGAGCAGTACTTC. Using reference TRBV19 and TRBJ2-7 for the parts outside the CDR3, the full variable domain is DGGITQSPKYLFRKEGQNVTLSCEQNLNHDAMYWYRQDPGQGLRLIYYSQIVNDFQKGDIAEGYSVSREKKESFPLTVTSAQKNPTAFYLCASSTGQGVNEQYFGPGTRLTVT.

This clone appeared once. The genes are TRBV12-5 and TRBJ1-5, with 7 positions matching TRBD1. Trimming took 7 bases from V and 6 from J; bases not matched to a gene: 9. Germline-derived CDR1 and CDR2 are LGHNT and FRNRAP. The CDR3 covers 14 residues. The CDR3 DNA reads TGTGCTAGTGTCTCATCAGGGGGAGGTCAGCCCCAGCATTTT. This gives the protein CASVSSGGGQPQHF. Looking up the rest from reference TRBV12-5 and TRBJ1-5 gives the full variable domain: DARVTQTPRHKVTEMGQEVTMRCQPILGHNTVFWYRQTMMQGLELLAYFRNRAPLDDSGMPKDRFSAEMPDATLATLKIQPSEPRDSAVYFCASVSSGGGQPQHFGDGTRLSIL.

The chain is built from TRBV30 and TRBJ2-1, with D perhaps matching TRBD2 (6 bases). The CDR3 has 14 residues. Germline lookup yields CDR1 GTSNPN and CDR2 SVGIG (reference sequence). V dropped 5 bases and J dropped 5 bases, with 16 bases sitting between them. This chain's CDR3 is CAWYRDLENNEQFF. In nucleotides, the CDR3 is TGTGCCTGGTACCGGGACTTAGAAAACAATGAGCAGTTCTTC.

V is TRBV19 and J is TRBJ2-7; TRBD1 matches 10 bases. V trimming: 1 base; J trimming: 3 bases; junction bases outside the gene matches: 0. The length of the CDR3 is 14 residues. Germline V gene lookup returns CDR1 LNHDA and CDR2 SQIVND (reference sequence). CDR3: CASSIGTGGYEQYF. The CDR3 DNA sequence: TGTGCCAGTAGTATAGGGACAGGGGGCTACGAGCAGTACTTC.

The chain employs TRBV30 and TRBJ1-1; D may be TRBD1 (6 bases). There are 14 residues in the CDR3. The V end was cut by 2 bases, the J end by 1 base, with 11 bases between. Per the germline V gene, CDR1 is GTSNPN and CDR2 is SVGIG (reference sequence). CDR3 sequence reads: CAWSTGPPNTEAFF. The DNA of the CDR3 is TGTGCCTGGAGTACAGGGCCTCCGAACACTGAAGCTTTCTTT.

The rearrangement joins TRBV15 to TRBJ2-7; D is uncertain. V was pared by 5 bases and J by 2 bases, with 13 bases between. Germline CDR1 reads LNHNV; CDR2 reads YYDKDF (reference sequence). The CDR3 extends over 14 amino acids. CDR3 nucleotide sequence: TGTGCCACCAGCGGCCGGCTGGGCGCCTACGAGCAGTACTTC. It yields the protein CATSGRLGAYEQYF.

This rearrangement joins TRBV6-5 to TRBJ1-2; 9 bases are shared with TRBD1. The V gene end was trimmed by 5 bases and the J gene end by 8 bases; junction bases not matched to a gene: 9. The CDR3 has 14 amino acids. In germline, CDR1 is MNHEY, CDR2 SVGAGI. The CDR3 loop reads CASSPQGAQRGYTF. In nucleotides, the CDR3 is TGTGCCAGCAGTCCACAGGGGGCCCAGAGGGGCTACACCTTC.

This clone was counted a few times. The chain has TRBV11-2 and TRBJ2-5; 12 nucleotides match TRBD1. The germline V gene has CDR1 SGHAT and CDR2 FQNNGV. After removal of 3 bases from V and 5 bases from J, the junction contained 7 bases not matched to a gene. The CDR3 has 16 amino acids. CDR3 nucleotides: TGTGCCAGCAGCTTCGGGGACAGGGGGCAGGGGGAGACCCAGTACTTC. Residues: CASSFGDRGQGETQYF.

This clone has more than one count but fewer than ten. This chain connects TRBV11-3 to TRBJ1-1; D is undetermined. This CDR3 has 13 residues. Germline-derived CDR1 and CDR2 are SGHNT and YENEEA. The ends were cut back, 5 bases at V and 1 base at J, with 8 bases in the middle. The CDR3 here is CASSPRGNTEAFF. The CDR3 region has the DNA TGTGCCAGCAGCCCCCGAGGGAACACTGAAGCTTTCTTT.

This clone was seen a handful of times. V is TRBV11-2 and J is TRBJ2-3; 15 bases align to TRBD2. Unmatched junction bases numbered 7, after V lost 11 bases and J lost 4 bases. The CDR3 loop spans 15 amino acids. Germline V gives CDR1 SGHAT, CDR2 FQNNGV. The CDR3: CALGRTSGGADTQYF. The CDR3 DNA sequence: TGTGCCCTGGGCCGGACTAGCGGGGGGGCAGATACGCAGTATTTT.

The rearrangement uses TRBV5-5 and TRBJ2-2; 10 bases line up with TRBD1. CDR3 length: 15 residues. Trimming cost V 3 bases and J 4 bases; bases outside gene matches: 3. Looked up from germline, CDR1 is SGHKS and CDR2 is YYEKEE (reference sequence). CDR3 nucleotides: TGTGCCAGCAGCTCCGGGACAGGGGTCACCGGGGAGCTGTTTTTT. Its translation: CASSSGTGVTGELFF.